This T cell receptor (beta chain) originates from a study of OX40 agonist ivuxolimab in advanced cancers. Study-level points and caveats: People who partly responded at 0.1-3.0 mg/kg had some of the least clonal expansion seen.

Peripheral blood came from all dose cohorts at three timepoints. Produced via immunoSEQ multiplex PCR; TCRdb's table is partial and in-frame only. The data contain about 89,000 clones, under 95% of them seen just once; the ten biggest clones take up approximately 0.7%. Deletions cut 1 base from V and 2 bases from J, with 14 bases between. CDR3 length: 16 amino acids. CDR1 LNHNV and CDR2 YYDKDF come from the germline V gene (reference sequence). For this clone: Its antigen is not identified.

J is TRBJ2-5 and V is TRBV15, with D perhaps matching TRBD2 (6 bases). The sample consisted of CD4+ or CD8+ T cells sorted from blood, taken in a trial of the OX40 agonist ivuxolimab. The sequence was obtained from an adult with an advanced solid tumor such as melanoma, head and neck, liver or kidney cancer. The CDR3 region is CATSRGGVAGQETQYF. DNA of the CDR3: TGTGCCACCAGCAGAGGGGGAGTGGCGGGACAAGAGACCCAGTACTTC.